Presented here are 28 T cell receptor beta chains from one specimen sequenced in a study of shared clonotypes between healthy human individuals (TCRdb year 2020). Library generation was performed with the immunoSEQ multiplex PCR assay. TCRdb mirrors the immuneACCESS table, restricted to in-frame sequences. Some clones are absent from its copies; in checked studies, under half trace to an unresolved V gene, and the reason for the others is unknown. For this sample the table gives 950,000 to 1,100,000 clones, of which under 80% were detected only once. About 1.5% of the sample belongs to the ten largest clones. Sequencing was carried out using memory CD4+ T cells sorted from blood. The cell subset or site label, as the study defines it: CD45RA-negative fraction. The receptors come from a man between 18 and 35 years old in good health.

The chain is built from TRBV5-6 and TRBJ2-7; TRBD1 matches 11 bases. This CDR3 has 17 residues. The V segment lost 4 bases and the J segment 4 bases; nucleotides outside the gene matches: 13. Germline CDR1 is SGHDT and CDR2 is YYEEEE. The CDR3 coding sequence is TGTGCCAGCAGCATCTGGACAGGGGGCGAGCTGTCTTACGAGCAGTACTTC. Translating it yields CASSIWTGGELSYEQYF.

This clone has just a few counts. The chain combines TRBV5-5 with TRBJ1-1; the D is unclear. V was shortened by 7 bases and J by 1 base, with 8 bases between the two germline ends. The CDR3 sequence is 12 residues long. Looked up from germline, CDR1 is SGHKS and CDR2 is YYEKEE (reference sequence). CDR3: CASGVTNTEAFF. The CDR3 DNA sequence: TGTGCCAGCGGGGTTACGAACACTGAAGCTTTCTTT.

J is TRBJ2-2 and V is TRBV29-1; D may correspond to TRBD1 or TRBD2 (5 bases each). The germline gives CDR1 SQVTM, CDR2 ANQGSEA. The CDR3 length is 13 residues. V was cut by 7 bases and J by 2 bases, with 11 bases left in between. This CDR3 reads CSGDGINTGELFF. DNA of the CDR3: TGCAGCGGGGACGGTATCAACACCGGGGAGCTGTTTTTT.

Details on this clone: Other DNA sequences in this specimen translate into the identical CDR3. The V and J genes are TRBV6-5 and TRBJ2-7, with D perhaps TRBD1 (5 bases). V shed 3 bases and J shed 1 base, with 10 bases lying between them. The CDR3 totals 14 residues. Germline CDR1 MNHEY, CDR2 SVGAGI. DNA of the CDR3: TGTGCCAGCAGTTATTATAGGGGTTCCTACGAGCAGTACTTC. Translation gives CASSYYRGSYEQYF.

The V and J genes are TRBV7-3 and TRBJ2-6; possibly TRBD1 for D (6 bases). Germline V gene data show CDR1 as SGHTA and CDR2 as FQGTGA. Between the trimmed V and J ends, which lost 3 bases and 3 bases, there was a span of 9 bases. This CDR3 has 15 amino acids. The CDR3 loop reads CASSFTGFGANVLTF. The CDR3 DNA reads TGTGCCAGCAGCTTCACAGGGTTTGGGGCCAACGTCCTGACTTTC.

This chain links TRBV14 with TRBJ2-3; D might be TRBD2 (6 bases). The CDR3 length is 14 residues. With 5 bases removed from V and 9 bases from J, the gap between germline ends came to 18 bases. The V gene's germline CDR1 is SGHDN and CDR2 FVKESK. The DNA of the CDR3 is TGTGCCAGCAGCTTACCGGGACTGGTGGGGACGCAGTATTTT. Translated, it gives CASSLPGLVGTQYF.

The rearrangement joins TRBV19 to TRBJ2-7; 7 bases are shared with TRBD1. After removal of 7 bases from V and 2 bases from J, the junction contained 8 bases not matched to a gene. In germline, CDR1 is LNHDA, CDR2 SQIVND (reference sequence). The CDR3 has 14 amino acids. CDR3 coding DNA: TGTGCCAGTAAACAGGGGTTGGGTGCCTACGAGCAGTACTTC. Translation: CASKQGLGAYEQYF.

The rearrangement links TRBV5-5 to TRBJ1-3, with 7 bases aligning to TRBD1. The V gene's germline CDR1 is SGHKS and CDR2 YYEKEE (reference sequence). CDR3 length: 13 residues. J gave up 8 bases and V 5 bases, and 7 bases lay outside the gene matches. As DNA, the CDR3 is TGTGCCAGCAGTCCGACAGGGACCGACACCATATATTTT. Translation: CASSPTGTDTIYF.

On this clone: At the DNA level, this CDR3 is encoded by other sequences in the same sample as well. The rearrangement links TRBV10-3 to TRBJ2-3, with 8 bases matching TRBD1. The CDR3 extends over 15 amino acids. Trimming cost V 4 bases and J 3 bases; bases outside gene matches: 6. CDR1 and CDR2 from the germline V gene are ENHRY and SYGVKD. Here the CDR3 DNA reads TGTGCCATCAGTGCCGGGACAGGAGGGACAGATACGCAGTATTTT. It encodes CAISAGTGGTDTQYF.

Only one count was recorded for this clone. CDR3 protein: CASSLGRGYRQQETQYF. The CDR3 DNA reads TGCGCCAGCAGCTTGGGTAGGGGATACAGACAACAAGAGACCCAGTACTTC. The chain has TRBV5-1 and TRBJ2-5, with D possibly matching TRBD1 (5 bases). The CDR3 consists of 17 residues. Trimming took off 0 bases at V and 2 bases at J, with 17 bases between the two ends. CDR1 SGHRS and CDR2 YFSETQ come from the germline V gene.

There are a few counts of this clone. This chain connects TRBV4-1 to TRBJ1-1; a weak D match, TRBD1 (5 bases). This CDR3 is built from 14 residues. The germline V gene encodes CDR1 MGHRA and CDR2 YSYEKL. Trimming shortened V by 0 bases and J by 10 bases, and 15 bases separated the two germline ends. This CDR3 is CASSQDQRDYAAFF. In DNA form, the CDR3 reads TGCGCCAGCAGCCAAGATCAAAGGGACTACGCAGCTTTCTTT.

This clone was detected ten times or more. The chain recombines TRBV5-1 with TRBJ2-3; no definite D call. This CDR3 is 14 amino acids long. Trimming took 4 bases from V and 1 from J, leaving 10 bases between them. Germline V gives CDR1 SGHRS, CDR2 YFSETQ. The CDR3 bases are TGCGCCAGCAGCGGCGGAGTCGGCACAGATACGCAGTATTTT. Residues: CASSGGVGTDTQYF.

The rearrangement uses TRBV5-1 and TRBJ2-3; the D gene could be TRBD1 or TRBD2 (5 bases each). Germline V gives CDR1 SGHRS, CDR2 YFSETQ. Between the trimmed V and J ends, which lost 7 bases and 0 bases, there was a span of 12 bases. The CDR3 covers 14 residues. This chain's CDR3 is CASGRDPSTDTQYF. The CDR3 bases are TGCGCCAGCGGTCGGGACCCTAGCACAGATACGCAGTATTTT.

The chain employs TRBV7-2 and TRBJ2-7; D possibly corresponds to TRBD1 (6 bases). The germline V and J ends were trimmed by 1 base and 6 bases, with 16 bases remaining between them. CDR3 length: 15 residues. Germline CDR1 and CDR2: SGHTA and FQGNSA. Written as DNA, the CDR3 is TGTGCCAGCAGCTTAGAGGTGGGGGCCGCCTTCGAGCAGTACTTC. Translation: CASSLEVGAAFEQYF. The variable domain in full, completed from reference TRBV7-2 and TRBJ2-7, reads GAGVSQSPSNKVTEKGKDVELRCDPISGHTALYWYRQSLGQGLEFLIYFQGNSAPDKSGLPSDRFSAERTGGSVSTLTIQRTQQEDSAVYLCASSLEVGAAFEQYFGPGTRLTVT.

The chain has TRBV7-2 and TRBJ2-1, with D uncertain. From germline, CDR1 is SGHTA and CDR2 FQGNSA. This CDR3 region has 13 residues. Trimming stripped 0 bases from V and 9 bases from J, with 9 bases between. CDR3: CASSLAREAEQFF. For the CDR3, the DNA is TGTGCCAGCAGCTTAGCGCGAGAAGCTGAGCAGTTCTTC.

This clone was counted only a few times. This chain uses TRBV27 with TRBJ2-5, with D perhaps TRBD2 (6 bases). CDR3 length: 14 residues. CDR1 and CDR2 (germline): MNHEY, SMNVEV (reference sequence). Trimming cost V 3 bases and J 0 bases, with 8 bases left between them. CDR3 residues: CASSFAGYQETQYF. The CDR3 DNA reads TGTGCCAGCAGTTTTGCGGGATACCAAGAGACCCAGTACTTC.

Ten or more counts support this clone. The chain carries TRBV18 and TRBJ1-1; D is uncertain. The germline V gene encodes CDR1 KGHSH and CDR2 LQKENI. V was clipped by 3 bases and J by 3 bases, with 23 bases between them. This CDR3 contains 18 residues. CDR3 residues: CASSPAWSFDRRDTEAFF. DNA of the CDR3: TGTGCCAGCTCACCCGCGTGGAGTTTCGATAGAAGGGACACTGAAGCTTTCTTT.

This clone was recorded many times. The chain links TRBV5-1 to TRBJ1-2, with a weak D call TRBD1 (5 bases). V lost 0 bases, J lost 7 bases, and 16 bases lay in between. This CDR3 spans 15 amino acids. From germline, CDR1 is SGHRS and CDR2 YFSETQ. The CDR3 protein is CASSLGRGVIGGYTF. CDR3 in DNA: TGCGCCAGCAGCTTGGGCCGGGGGGTGATTGGTGGCTACACCTTC.

The chain has TRBV28 and TRBJ1-5; a possible D gene is TRBD1 (5 bases). Looked up from germline, CDR1 is MDHEN and CDR2 is SYDVKM. The CDR3 is 15 residues long. Trimming took 7 bases from V and 4 from J, leaving 17 bases between them. CDR3 residues: CASTPSTRDNQPQHF. In nucleotides, the CDR3 is TGTGCCAGCACCCCGTCCACCAGGGATAATCAGCCCCAGCATTTT.

The V gene is TRBV5-4, the J gene TRBJ1-4; perhaps TRBD1 as D (6 bases). Per the germline V gene, CDR1 is SGHNT and CDR2 is YYREEE (reference sequence). V lost 6 bases and J 1 base, leaving 16 bases between the germline ends. The CDR3 contains 16 residues. CDR3 residues: CASTFGGGLTNEKLFF. Written as DNA, the CDR3 is TGTGCCAGCACCTTTGGGGGGGGCCTAACTAATGAAAAACTGTTTTTT.

This clone was detected only a few times. V is TRBV15 and J is TRBJ1-5; D gene unclear. Per germline, CDR1 LNHNV and CDR2 YYDKDF (reference sequence). V lost 4 bases and J 1 base, leaving 8 bases between the germline ends. The CDR3 contains 14 residues. DNA for the CDR3: TGTGCCACCAGCATAGGGAAGAGCAATCAGCCCCAGCATTTT. It specifies CATSIGKSNQPQHF.

V gene TRBV5-1 combines with J gene TRBJ1-1, with D unclear. Germline values: CDR1 SGHRS, CDR2 YFSETQ. V was clipped by 3 bases and J by 3 bases, with 18 bases between them. This CDR3 spans 16 amino acids. In DNA form, the CDR3 reads TGCGCCAGCAGCTCGAACCTGCCCGGCGGCGACACTGAAGCTTTCTTT. Protein sequence: CASSSNLPGGDTEAFF.

The chain links TRBV5-1 to TRBJ2-7, with 9 bases identical to TRBD1. The CDR3 has 14 amino acids. V trimming: 2 bases; J trimming: 5 bases; junction bases outside the gene matches: 5. Germline values: CDR1 SGHRS, CDR2 YFSETQ. This CDR3 reads CASSLQGARDEQYF. CDR3 DNA sequence: TGCGCCAGCAGCTTACAGGGGGCGCGCGACGAGCAGTACTTC.

The CDR3 is CASSPQTTHYEQYF. In DNA form, the CDR3 reads TGTGCCAGCTCACCACAGACTACTCACTACGAGCAGTACTTC. The chain recombines TRBV18 with TRBJ2-7; D may be TRBD2 (5 bases). CDR1 is KGHSH, CDR2 LQKENI, per germline. V lost 1 base, J lost 3 bases, and 10 bases lay in between. This CDR3 has 14 amino acids.

This sequence joins TRBV6-5 and TRBJ2-7, with a tentative D call TRBD2 (5 bases). This CDR3 has 13 residues. In germline, CDR1 is MNHEY, CDR2 SVGAGI. Trimming left V 3 bases short and J 7 bases short, with 13 bases between. Written as DNA, the CDR3 is TGTGCCAGCAGTTATCGAGGGCCGTTGGAGCAGTACTTC. It yields the protein CASSYRGPLEQYF.

This rearrangement joins TRBV27 to TRBJ2-3, with 7 bases fitting TRBD1. CDR1 is MNHEY, CDR2 SMNVEV, per germline (reference sequence). With 4 bases clipped from V and 6 bases from J, the junction kept 13 bases outside the gene matches. The CDR3 covers 16 residues. The CDR3 sequence: CASSSYDRALGDTQYF. CDR3 in DNA: TGTGCCAGCAGTTCCTATGACAGGGCACTAGGTGATACGCAGTATTTT.

The V gene is TRBV10-3, the J gene TRBJ2-7; no clear D gene. The CDR3 consists of 12 residues. V dropped 2 bases and J dropped 6 bases, with 8 bases sitting between them. The germline V gene encodes CDR1 ENHRY and CDR2 SYGVKD. The CDR3 DNA reads as TGTGCCATCAGTGAGACAGCCCGCGAGCAGTACTTC. Protein sequence: CAISETAREQYF.

The V and J genes are TRBV29-1 and TRBJ1-1; no reliable D call. The V and J ends lost 2 bases and 1 base respectively, with 8 bases between them. The CDR3 spans 13 residues. CDR1 is SQVTM, CDR2 ANQGSEA, per germline. The CDR3 DNA is TGCAGCGTTGAAAACCAGCCGAACACTGAAGCTTTCTTT. Amino acid sequence: CSVENQPNTEAFF.